This T cell receptor (beta chain) is drawn from a study of response to subunit inactivated influenza vaccine (dated by TCRdb to 2016 to 2018). With regard to the full study: Deep quantitative T cell receptor repertoire profiling was used in the study to track responses to a trivalent subunit inactivated influenza vaccine.

With regard to this clonotype: Its antigen specificity is not known. No much larger clone is present one base from it, and per-base qualities are unavailable.

The method behind the library was RT-PCR. The sample was run on an Illumina HiSeq 2500. Through fastp at Q25 and MiXCR, TCRdb rebuilt clones from the public reads, retaining in-frame beta chains. Identical CDR3 protein sequences are pooled into one entry, listed with their most common genes and DNA. The sample table lists more than 400,000 distinct CDR3 sequences, approximately 11% of them with a count of one. The top ten clones comprise roughly 12% of the sample. According to the study, the label for this sample's time point signals: 45 days after influenza vaccine administration. Between the V and J ends, shortened by 4 bases and 6 bases respectively, the junction contains 13 bases. The germline V gene gives CDR1 as SGHRS and CDR2 as YFSETQ. Its CDR3 holds 13 amino acids, cysteine through phenylalanine. The kept DNA is CDR3 alone, 39 bases in frame from the first base. Here is what the overall study found, with its caveats: The authors suggested that each seasonal influenza vaccination may recruit only a limited number of new T cells.

Here the sequenced sample was PBMCs from blood, taken more than 35 days after vaccination. This receptor was identified in a man aged 45 to 65 who received an inactivated influenza vaccine. Donor details come from another sample of the same person, matched by shared clones. This receptor chain uses TRBV5-1 and TRBJ1-2; the D segment cannot be called with confidence. The CDR3 protein: CASSPSTWDGYTF. The bases are TGCGCCAGCAGCCCGTCGACCTGGGATGGCTACACCTTC.